One sample yielded the 25 T cell receptor beta chains listed below, sequenced in a study of metastatic and nonmetastatic thyroid tumors. TCRdb recomputed clones from the PCR reads via MiXCR. The table includes about 24,000 clones, roughly 23% detected once. Thyroid surgery was performed in patients who had received no treatment beforehand. Sequenced sample: blood. The receptor set was obtained from a female donor with papillary thyroid cancer or a benign thyroid nodule (not recorded which). Some clones in this sample may be carry-over from other donors' samples.

This clone appeared many times. This chain connects TRBV24-1 to TRBJ2-2; D is undetermined. The germline V gene encodes CDR1 KGHDR and CDR2 SFDVKD. V lost 0 bases and J lost 4, with 8 bases in between. This CDR3 is 15 amino acids long. This chain's CDR3 is CATSDLSRSTGELFF. CDR3 nucleotide sequence: TGTGCCACCAGTGATTTGTCTCGAAGCACCGGGGAGCTGTTTTTT.

With respect to this clone: One end of the junction is discordant with germline, which a read error may explain. The chain links TRBV29-1 to TRBJ1-2, with D perhaps TRBD1 (6 bases). The germline V gene encodes CDR1 SQVTM and CDR2 ANQGSEA. The CDR3 is 13 amino acids. The chain's CDR3 is CSVEEAGGYDYTF. Here the CDR3 DNA reads TGCAGCGTTGAAGAGGCGGGGGGCTATGACTACACCTTC.

This clone was recorded many times. The rearrangement links TRBV9 to TRBJ1-1, with D hard to call. Germline V lookup: CDR1 SGDLS, CDR2 YYNGEE. V shed 0 bases and J shed 6 bases, with 15 bases lying between them. This CDR3 spans 15 amino acids. The CDR3 DNA follows: TGTGCCAGCAGCGTAGGTTTAGGGCTGGGCGCTGAAGCTTTCTTT. It specifies CASSVGLGLGAEAFF. The entire variable domain, with the rest obtained from reference TRBV9 and TRBJ1-1, is as follows: DSGVTQTPKHLITATGQRVTLRCSPRSGDLSVYWYQQSLDQGLQFLIQYYNGEERAKGNILERFSAQQFPDLHSELNLSSLELGDSALYFCASSVGLGLGAEAFFGQGTRLTVV.

This clone was observed a few times. A much larger clone lies a single base off, so this may be a read error. V and J are TRBV18 and TRBJ2-1; TRBD2 aligns across 7 bases. CDR1 and CDR2 (germline): KGHSH, LQKENI. The CDR3 is made up of 14 amino acids. The CDR3, as DNA: TGTACCAGCTCCGAGACTAGCTCTTACAATGAGCAGTTCTTC. The encoded protein is CTSSETSSYNEQFF.

A remark on this clone: The germline gene is not matched at one end of the junction; a read error may be the cause. The chain couples TRBV5-1 to TRBJ2-1; D is unclear. CDR1 and CDR2 from the germline V gene are SGHRS and YFSETQ. The CDR3 extends over 15 amino acids. The CDR3, as DNA: TGCGCCAGCAGCTTGGGCGATGCTTCATACAGTGAGCAGTTCTTC. Amino acids: CASSLGDASYSEQFF.

About this clone: The CDR3 does not end in the conserved phenylalanine or tryptophan, so this is likely a read error. V is TRBV6-4 and J is TRBJ2-3; no reliable D call. This CDR3 has 14 residues. Germline CDR1 reads MRHNA; CDR2 reads SNTAGT. The CDR3 bases are TGTTCCAGCAGTGGCGGACCAATGCCAGATCCGCAGTATATT. Its protein product is CSSSGGPMPDPQYI.

This clone was observed many times. The genes are TRBV6-1 and TRBJ2-3; D is perhaps TRBD2 (6 bases). CDR3 length: 13 residues. CDR1 and CDR2 (germline): MNHNS, SASEGT. Trimming stripped 8 bases from V and 4 bases from J, with 13 bases between. The CDR3 sequence is CASCRRAADTQYF. The CDR3 DNA reads TGTGCCAGCTGCCGGAGGGCTGCAGATACGCAGTATTTT.

This clone was observed at least ten times. This rearrangement joins TRBV10-2 to TRBJ2-3, with D tentatively TRBD2 (5 bases). The CDR3 extends over 16 amino acids. V dropped 2 bases and J dropped 5 bases, with 17 bases sitting between them. Germline V gives CDR1 WSHSY, CDR2 SAAADI. The CDR3 DNA is TGCGCCAGCAGTGAGAGTTCCGGGATTACCGGAGATACGCAGTATTTT. This encodes CASSESSGITGDTQYF.

This clone has ten or more counts. As DNA, the CDR3 is TGTGCCAGCAGCGTACAACAGACGGTATACGGGGGAGGTGGCTACACCTTC. Translating gives CASSVQQTVYGGGGYTF. This chain uses TRBV11-2 with TRBJ1-2; the D gene is possibly TRBD1 (5 bases). Germline CDR1 is SGHAT and CDR2 is FQNNGV. Trimming stripped 5 bases from V and 7 bases from J, with 26 bases between. This CDR3 is 17 amino acids long.

This clone was recorded at least ten times. The chain joins TRBV19 to TRBJ2-1, with 9 bases aligning to TRBD2. The V gene end was trimmed by 5 bases and the J gene end by 5 bases; junction bases not matched to a gene: 7. The V gene's germline CDR1 is LNHDA and CDR2 SQIVND (reference sequence). The CDR3 runs 15 residues. The CDR3 DNA reads as TGTGCCAGTAGTTCCTCGACTAGCGGAGACAATGAGCAGTTCTTC. The encoded protein is CASSSSTSGDNEQFF.

V and J are TRBV12-3 or TRBV12-4 and TRBJ1-2; the D is unclear. This CDR3 has 13 amino acids. V was trimmed by 6 bases and J by 4 bases, leaving 12 bases between them. This chain's CDR3 is CASSTDGRYGYTF. In nucleotides, the CDR3 is TGTGCCAGCAGCACGGACGGGCGCTATGGCTACACCTTC.

This clone occurred a few times. V gene TRBV5-6 combines with J gene TRBJ2-3; unclear D gene. The CDR3 runs to 16 residues. CDR1 and CDR2 from the germline V gene are SGHDT and YYEEEE. Between the trimmed V and J ends, which lost 0 bases and 1 base, there was a span of 12 bases. The CDR3 spells CASSLAAGIGTDTQYF. DNA for the CDR3: TGTGCCAGCAGCTTGGCCGCAGGAATCGGCACAGATACGCAGTATTTT. The full variable domain, completed using reference TRBV5-6 and TRBJ2-3, is DAGVTQSPTHLIKTRGQQVTLRCSPKSGHDTVSWYQQALGQGPQFIFQYYEEEERQRGNFPDRFSGHQFPNYSSELNVNALLLGDSALYLCASSLAAGIGTDTQYFGPGTRLTVL.

A word on this clone: At one end, the junction sequence differs from germline, possibly due to a read error. The CDR3 loop reads CVSSGGEAAELVSEQYF. Written as DNA, the CDR3 is TGTGTCAGCAGCGGGGGGGAGGCCGCCGAATTGGTGAGCGAGCAGTACTTC. The chain joins TRBV6-6 to TRBJ2-7, with 10 bases that match TRBD2. The CDR3 has 17 amino acids. Germline CDR1 MNHNY, CDR2 SVGAGI (reference sequence).

In this sample, this clone turned up many times. The V call is TRBV20-1, the J call TRBJ1-5; tentative D call: TRBD1 (6 bases). Deletions cut 0 bases from V and 6 bases from J, with 18 bases between. This CDR3 comprises 16 residues. From germline, CDR1 is DFQATT and CDR2 SNEGSKA (reference sequence). The CDR3: CSARDPKGGLGQPQHF. CDR3 nucleotides: TGCAGTGCTAGAGACCCGAAGGGGGGGTTGGGTCAGCCCCAGCATTTT.

This chain uses TRBV19 with TRBJ2-3; no firm D call. CDR1 LNHDA and CDR2 SQIVND come from the germline V gene (reference sequence). Trimming stripped 5 bases from V and 6 bases from J, with 9 bases between. The CDR3 sequence is 12 residues long. For the CDR3, the DNA is TGTGCCAGTAGTGTGGGCCGGGATACGCAGTATTTT. Translating gives CASSVGRDTQYF.

The chain couples TRBV6-6 to TRBJ2-7; D not resolved. CDR1 and CDR2 (germline): MNHNY, SVGAGI (reference sequence). CDR3 length equals 13 residues. The germline V and J ends were trimmed by 2 bases and 6 bases, with 11 bases remaining between them. The CDR3 protein is CASSYASVSEQYF. In DNA form, the CDR3 reads TGTGCCAGCAGTTACGCGTCAGTCTCCGAGCAGTACTTC.

The V gene is TRBV12-3 or TRBV12-4, the J gene TRBJ2-7, with D perhaps TRBD1 or TRBD2 (6 bases each). The CDR3 extends over 16 amino acids. V shed 4 bases and J shed 0 bases, with 16 bases lying between them. In DNA, the CDR3 is TGTGCCAGCAGTTCTAGCGTGGGGGCGGTCTCCTACGAGCAGTACGTC. Residues: CASSSSVGAVSYEQYV.

This clone was picked up many times. The rearrangement joins TRBV20-1 to TRBJ2-3, with 12 bases matching TRBD2. Germline CDR1 and CDR2: DFQATT and SNEGSKA (reference sequence). The CDR3 consists of 17 residues. Losses at the gene ends were 5 bases for V and 0 bases for J; bases not matched to a gene: 9. The CDR3 sequence is CSAWARLAGESTDTQYF. CDR3 DNA: TGCAGTGCTTGGGCTAGACTAGCGGGGGAGAGCACAGATACGCAGTATTTT.

By share of the sample, this clone is medium-sized (0.01 to 0.1%). The chain carries TRBV12-3 or TRBV12-4 and TRBJ2-7, with 10 bases identical to TRBD1. The V and J ends lost 6 bases and 4 bases, in that order; junction bases with no gene match: 6. The CDR3 is 14 amino acids. The CDR3 is CASSPGQGSYEQYF. In DNA, the CDR3 is TGTGCCAGCAGCCCGGGACAGGGGAGTTACGAGCAGTACTTC.

This clone came up many times. The rearrangement joins TRBV7-2 to TRBJ2-1, with D hard to call. Germline CDR1 is SGHTA and CDR2 is FQGNSA. Trimming cost V 1 base and J 4 bases, with 11 bases left between them. The CDR3 is 15 amino acids. Here the CDR3 reads CASSLDSTGYNEQFF. The DNA of the CDR3 is TGTGCCAGCAGCTTAGACTCCACTGGTTACAATGAGCAGTTCTTC.

This clone was picked up many times. The chain uses TRBV3-1 and TRBJ1-2, with 9 bases fitting TRBD1. The CDR3 runs 15 residues. The V segment lost 2 bases and the J segment 7 bases; nucleotides outside the gene matches: 8. Looked up from germline, CDR1 is LGHDT and CDR2 is YNNKEL (reference sequence). The CDR3 nucleotides read TGTGCCAGCAGCCAACTACAGGGGGCTCAAGGTGGCTACACCTTC. Translating it yields CASSQLQGAQGGYTF.

The table lists this clone with many counts. V is TRBV6-6 and J is TRBJ1-4, with D possibly matching TRBD1 (5 bases). Trimming shortened V by 4 bases and J by 2 bases, and 11 bases separated the two germline ends. This CDR3 region has 15 residues. Germline lookup yields CDR1 MNHNY and CDR2 SVGAGI (reference sequence). The CDR3 bases are TGTGCCAGCAGTTTTTCGAGGGGCACTAATGAAAAACTGTTTTTT. As protein: CASSFSRGTNEKLFF.

As to this clone: One end of the junction fails to match germline, which may point to a read error. This chain joins TRBV20-1 and TRBJ2-2; 8 bases are shared with TRBD2. Germline V gives CDR1 DFQATT, CDR2 SNEGSKA (reference sequence). The length of the CDR3 is 16 residues. This chain's CDR3 is CSARASAGAHTGELFF. DNA of the CDR3: TGCAGTGCTAGAGCATCAGCGGGGGCGCACACCGGGGAGCTATTTTTT.

In its sample, this clone is medium-sized. J is TRBJ2-7 and V is TRBV6-6; tentative D call: TRBD2 (5 bases). The CDR3 is 15 amino acids. Germline assignment: CDR1 MNHNY and CDR2 SVGAGI (reference sequence). Trimming shortened V by 0 bases and J by 2 bases, and 11 bases separated the two germline ends. The CDR3 region is CASSYSGSGTYEQYF. The CDR3 DNA reads TGTGCCAGCAGTTACTCTGGGAGTGGAACCTACGAGCAGTACTTC.

The gene calls are TRBV20-1 and TRBJ2-1, with D possibly being TRBD1 (6 bases). CDR3 length: 15 residues. The V end was cut by 0 bases, the J end by 2 bases, with 11 bases between. Germline CDR1 reads DFQATT; CDR2 reads SNEGSKA (reference sequence). CDR3 sequence (DNA): TGCAGTGCTAGAGATCCCAGGGGCCCCTACAATGAGCAGTTCTTC. This encodes CSARDPRGPYNEQFF.